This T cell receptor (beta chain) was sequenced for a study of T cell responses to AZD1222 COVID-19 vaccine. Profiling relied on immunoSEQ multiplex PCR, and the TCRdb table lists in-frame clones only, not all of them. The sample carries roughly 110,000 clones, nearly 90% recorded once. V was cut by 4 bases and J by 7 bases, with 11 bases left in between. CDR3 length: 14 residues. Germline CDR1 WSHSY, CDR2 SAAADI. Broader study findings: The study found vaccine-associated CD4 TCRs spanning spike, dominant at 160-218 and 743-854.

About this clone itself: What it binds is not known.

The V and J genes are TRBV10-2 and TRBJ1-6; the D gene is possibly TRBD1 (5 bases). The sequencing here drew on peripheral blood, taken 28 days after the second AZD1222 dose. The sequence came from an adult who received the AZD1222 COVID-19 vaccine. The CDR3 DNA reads TGCGCCAGCAGTGTTCAGGGTAAAAATTCACCCCTCCACTTT. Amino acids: CASSVQGKNSPLHF.